These T cell receptor beta chains were read from a single sample in a study of blood T cell repertoires in COVID-19. Profiling relied on immunoSEQ multiplex PCR, and the TCRdb table lists in-frame clones only, not all of them. There are over 100,000 clones in the sample; more than 85% occur only once, and over 15% lies in the top ten. What was sequenced was peripheral blood. Receptor source: a human donor with acute or convalescent COVID-19. The donor label of this sample is uncertain. Each CDR3 is given with its conserved first and last residue. Fields, in order: J gene, V gene, D gene, clone size, CDR3 protein, CDR3 DNA. D genes are given only for firm matches. Expanded clones are given a class, and other clones once, few, many or no size at all.

>TRBJ2-1|TRBV10-3|TRBD2|-
CAISRAGGYNEQFF
TGTGCCATCAGTCGAGCGGGGGGTTACAATGAGCAGTTCTTC
>TRBJ2-3|TRBV5-1|TRBD2|once
CASSQGTSGNTDTQYF
TGCGCCAGCAGCCAAGGGACTAGCGGGAACACAGATACGCAGTATTTT
>TRBJ2-1|TRBV10-2|TRBD1|once
CASRTGDRYNEQFF
TGCGCCAGCAGGACTGGGGACAGATACAATGAGCAGTTCTTC
>TRBJ1-1|TRBV6-6|TRBD1|-
CASSLQGAVTEAFF
TGTGCCAGCAGTTTACAGGGGGCGGTCACTGAAGCTTTCTTT
>TRBJ1-2|TRBV12-3/TRBV12-4|-|-
CASSLGGNYGYTF
TGTGCCAGCAGCTTGGGGGGGAACTATGGCTACACCTTC
>TRBJ1-1|TRBV5-4|TRBD1|-
CASSYRGNTEAFF
TGTGCCAGCAGCTACAGGGGGAACACTGAAGCTTTCTTT
>TRBJ2-7|TRBV7-9|TRBD1|-
CASSLGEQGAGDEQYF
TGTGCCAGCAGCTTAGGAGAACAGGGGGCCGGAGACGAGCAGTACTTC
>TRBJ1-1|TRBV19|-|-
CASSIVEGRTEAFF
TGTGCCAGTAGTATAGTGGAAGGGAGAACTGAAGCTTTCTTT
>TRBJ2-7|TRBV27|-|-
CASSLVGIDREQYF
TGTGCCAGCAGTTTGGTCGGGATCGACCGCGAGCAGTACTTC
>TRBJ1-3|TRBV6-5|-|-
CASSPISGRGNTIYF
TGTGCCAGCAGTCCCATTTCAGGGCGAGGAAACACCATATATTTT
>TRBJ2-1|TRBV24-1|-|-
CATSDWRARNEQFF
TGTGCCACCAGTGATTGGAGGGCAAGGAATGAGCAGTTCTTC
>TRBJ2-5|TRBV28|TRBD2|-
CASSALSLGLAGDMETQYF
TGTGCCAGCAGTGCTCTCTCCTTGGGACTAGCGGGAGATATGGAGACCCAGTACTTC
>TRBJ2-2|TRBV7-9|-|-
CASSLGVRSKPGELFF
TGTGCCAGCAGCTTAGGTGTCAGATCGAAACCCGGGGAGCTGTTTTTT
>TRBJ2-7|TRBV9|-|-
CASSPAAGTSYEQYF
TGTGCCAGCAGCCCTGCGGCTGGGACATCATACGAGCAGTACTTC
>TRBJ2-1|TRBV9|TRBD2|-
CASSVSGGAGNEQFF
TGTGCCAGCAGCGTATCCGGGGGGGCCGGGAATGAGCAGTTCTTC
>TRBJ2-7|TRBV18|TRBD1|-
CASSRDRVGEQYF
TGTGCCAGCTCCCGGGACAGGGTGGGTGAGCAGTACTTC
>TRBJ2-3|TRBV28|-|few
CASSRAGTDTQYF
TGTGCCAGCAGTCGAGCGGGCACAGATACGCAGTATTTT
>TRBJ2-7|TRBV5-1|TRBD2|-
CASSFAGTSGVFAYEQYF
TGCGCCAGCAGCTTTGCCGGGACTAGCGGGGTGTTTGCCTACGAGCAGTACTTC
>TRBJ2-7|TRBV7-8|TRBD1|-
CASSPRTGKNEQYF
TGTGCCAGCAGCCCAAGGACAGGGAAAAACGAGCAGTACTTC
>TRBJ2-3|TRBV7-2|-|-
CASSATQGRGGTDTQYF
TGTGCCAGCAGCGCCACACAGGGACGGGGAGGCACAGATACGCAGTATTTT
>TRBJ1-3|TRBV6-6|-|-
CASTGLSDGNTIYF
TGTGCCAGCACCGGGTTAAGTGATGGAAACACCATATATTTT
>TRBJ1-1|TRBV5-1|TRBD1|-
CASSLDGTENTEAFF
TGCGCCAGCAGCTTGGATGGGACAGAGAACACTGAAGCTTTCTTT
>TRBJ1-1|TRBV19|-|-
CASSMGGSANTEAFF
TGTGCCAGTAGTATGGGGGGGTCCGCGAACACTGAAGCTTTCTTT
>TRBJ2-4|TRBV11-1|-|-
CASSLSGVANIQYF
TGTGCCAGCAGCTTGTCAGGGGTTGCGAACATTCAGTACTTC
>TRBJ2-3|TRBV4-2|-|-
CASSQVLSTDTQYF
TGTGCCAGCAGCCAAGTACTGAGCACAGATACGCAGTATTTT
>TRBJ1-1|TRBV6-5|TRBD1|once
CASSYRDRNEAFF
TGTGCCAGCAGTTACCGGGACAGGAATGAAGCTTTCTTT
>TRBJ2-7|TRBV5-1|-|once
CASSAGQLSSYEQYF
TGCGCCAGCAGCGCGGGACAGCTGAGCTCCTACGAGCAGTACTTC
>TRBJ2-1|TRBV11-2|-|few
CASNRHRNSYNEQFF
TGTGCCAGCAACCGACACCGAAACTCCTACAATGAGCAGTTCTTC